Listed below are T cell receptor beta chains from one sample, sequenced in a study of T cell responses to AZD1222 COVID-19 vaccine. TCRdb's copy holds only in-frame clones and misses some; the assay was immunoSEQ multiplex PCR. The sample carries about 120,000 clones, around 92% recorded once. This material consisted of peripheral blood, taken on day 0 of AZD1222 vaccination. The receptors derive from an adult in good health. The CDR3 runs from the conserved cysteine through the conserved F or W. The order of the fields is V gene, D gene, J gene, CDR3 protein. A D gene is named only where the DNA matches it firmly.

V gene: TRBV5-6; D gene: NA; J gene: TRBJ1-2; CDR3 protein: CASSLFRANYGYTF
V gene: TRBV5-1; D gene: NA; J gene: TRBJ1-6; CDR3 protein: CASSLAGVYNSPLHF
V gene: TRBV29-1; D gene: NA; J gene: TRBJ1-1; CDR3 protein: CSVVIGNTEAFF
V gene: TRBV2; D gene: NA; J gene: TRBJ1-3; CDR3 protein: CASRTGGGNTIYF
V gene: TRBV7-2; D gene: NA; J gene: TRBJ2-3; CDR3 protein: CASSLVGPTDTQYF
V gene: TRBV4-3; D gene: NA; J gene: TRBJ2-7; CDR3 protein: CASSQDWTVSSYEQYF
V gene: TRBV19; D gene: TRBD1; J gene: TRBJ1-2; CDR3 protein: CASSLTGTAANYGYTF
V gene: TRBV6-2/TRBV6-3; D gene: TRBD2; J gene: TRBJ2-1; CDR3 protein: CASSYSLLVGTSGYNEQFF
V gene: TRBV5-1; D gene: NA; J gene: TRBJ2-1; CDR3 protein: CASSLGGLADYNEQFF
V gene: TRBV6-5; D gene: TRBD2; J gene: TRBJ2-5; CDR3 protein: CASKAGGLPQETQYF